Listed here are 25 T cell receptor beta chains from one sample, sequenced in a study of Ad26.COV2.S vaccination and SARS-CoV-2 variants. Measured with immunoSEQ multiplex PCR; TCRdb has only the in-frame clones, and not every one. The sample holds approximately 150,000 clones, around 86% seen once. The sample was peripheral blood, taken after recovery from COVID-19. The receptors originated from a human donor who had recovered from COVID-19.

This chain uses TRBV18 with TRBJ2-5; D uncertain. The germline V and J ends were trimmed by 5 bases and 5 bases, with 12 bases remaining between them. This CDR3 spans 13 amino acids. CDR1 KGHSH and CDR2 LQKENI come from the germline V gene. This CDR3 reads CASSTNQRETQYF. In DNA form, the CDR3 reads TGTGCCAGCTCAACGAACCAGCGCGAGACCCAGTACTTC. Full variable domain (outside the CDR3, taken from reference TRBV18 and TRBJ2-5): NAGVMQNPRHLVRRRGQEARLRCSPMKGHSHVYWYRQLPEEGLKFMVYLQKENIIDESGMPKERFSAEFPKEGPSILRIQQVVRGDSAAYFCASSTNQRETQYFGPGTRLLVL.

The chain joins TRBV13 to TRBJ1-3, with a tentative D call TRBD1 (6 bases). The CDR3 totals 13 residues. V lost 7 bases, J lost 4 bases, and 11 bases lay in between. Germline CDR1 reads PRHDT; CDR2 reads FYEKMQ (reference sequence). CDR3 nucleotide sequence: TGTGCCAGCACTAGGGGGGTCGGAAACACCATATATTTT. Protein product: CASTRGVGNTIYF.

This clone came up a few times. The V call is TRBV28, the J call TRBJ1-6, with TRBD1 as a possible D gene (6 bases). The CDR3 sequence is 14 residues long. Trimming shortened V by 5 bases and J by 10 bases, and 15 bases separated the two germline ends. Germline CDR1 MDHEN, CDR2 SYDVKM. The CDR3 coding sequence is TGTGCCAGCAGTCCGAGACAGGAGTCGTCACCCCTCCACTTT. Its protein product is CASSPRQESSPLHF.

This clone was detected only a few times. The chain employs TRBV6-5 and TRBJ1-6, with D unresolved. With 0 bases removed from V and 9 bases from J, the gap between germline ends came to 6 bases. The CDR3 has 13 residues. Per germline, CDR1 MNHEY and CDR2 SVGAGI. The CDR3 DNA is TGTGCCAGCAGTTACTCTCCTCTTTCACCCCTCCACTTT. As protein: CASSYSPLSPLHF.

On this clone itself: Germline and junction disagree at one end, which may indicate a read error. The chain combines TRBV5-5 with TRBJ2-7, with D perhaps being TRBD1 or TRBD2 (5 bases each). Germline CDR1 SGHKS, CDR2 YYEKEE (reference sequence). This CDR3 spans 17 amino acids. The CDR3 reads CASRLGRIYDGRYEQYF. The CDR3 region has the DNA TGTGCCAGCAGATTGGGACGGATCTACGATGGGAGATACGAGCAGTACTTC.

The CDR3 bases are TGTGCCAGCAGTTACTTCGGGGTAAGATATAATTCACCCCTCCACTTT. It translates to CASSYFGVRYNSPLHF. The chain recombines TRBV6-2 or TRBV6-3 with TRBJ1-6; no firm D call. The ends were cut back, 1 base at V and 4 bases at J, with 11 bases in the middle. Germline lookup yields CDR1 MNHEY and CDR2 SVGEGT. There are 16 residues in the CDR3.

The CDR3 region is CASSPTQDRGNSPLHF. The CDR3 DNA reads as TGTGCCAGCAGCCCGACACAGGACAGGGGCAATTCACCCCTCCACTTT. This chain joins TRBV9 and TRBJ1-6; TRBD1 aligns across 9 bases. Germline CDR1 SGDLS, CDR2 YYNGEE. V lost 4 bases to trimming and J lost 7 bases; unmatched junction nucleotides: 9. This CDR3 has 16 amino acids.

The rearrangement joins TRBV10-2 to TRBJ2-1; possible D gene TRBD2, 6 bases. CDR1 and CDR2 from the germline V gene are WSHSY and SAAADI. V was cut by 0 bases and J by 10 bases, with 13 bases left in between. The CDR3 spans 14 residues. The CDR3 protein is CASSESYTGAEQFF. In DNA form, the CDR3 reads TGCGCCAGCAGTGAGTCGTATACGGGAGCAGAGCAGTTCTTC.

The chain employs TRBV20-1 and TRBJ2-2; D could derive from TRBD1 or TRBD2 (5 bases each). V was shortened by 3 bases and J by 3 bases, with 8 bases between the two germline ends. Germline values: CDR1 DFQATT, CDR2 SNEGSKA (reference sequence). The CDR3 has 13 amino acids. CDR3 bases: TGCAGTGCTAGTGGGGGATACACCGGGGAGCTGTTTTTT. Translating gives CSASGGYTGELFF.

The chain couples TRBV4-3 to TRBJ2-1; no clear D gene. V dropped 4 bases and J dropped 10 bases, with 20 bases sitting between them. The CDR3 consists of 15 residues. Germline V gene data show CDR1 as LGHNA and CDR2 as YSLEER. The CDR3 region has the DNA TGCGCCAGCAGCCCCGGACCGCCGGGCTTTGGGGAGCAGTTCTTC. As protein: CASSPGPPGFGEQFF.

The chain has TRBV27 and TRBJ1-2; 8 bases match TRBD1. The germline CDR1 and CDR2 sequences are MNHEY and SMNVEV (reference sequence). This CDR3 has 13 amino acids. V shed 5 bases, J shed 6 bases, and the junction held 5 bases outside the gene matches. The CDR3 sequence is CASSPGGLHGYTF. CDR3 coding DNA: TGTGCCAGCAGTCCAGGGGGCTTACATGGCTACACCTTC.

This chain connects TRBV11-2 to TRBJ2-7; D gene ambiguous. The CDR3 loop spans 14 amino acids. Trimming pared 3 bases from V and 0 bases from J, leaving 9 bases between. Germline V gene lookup returns CDR1 SGHAT and CDR2 FQNNGV. CDR3 amino acids: CASSFGRSSYEQYF. Here the CDR3 DNA reads TGTGCCAGCAGCTTTGGACGGAGCTCCTACGAGCAGTACTTC.

In its sample, this clone was seen once. The gene calls are TRBV5-1 and TRBJ1-1; D not resolved. Germline V lookup: CDR1 SGHRS, CDR2 YFSETQ. This CDR3 is built from 14 residues. With 3 bases removed from V and 2 bases from J, the gap between germline ends came to 11 bases. The CDR3 DNA is TGCGCCAGCAGCTCCGGGAACCTTAACACTGAAGCTTTCTTT. It specifies CASSSGNLNTEAFF.

The chain joins TRBV5-1 to TRBJ1-1, with D possibly matching TRBD1 (5 bases). The V and J ends lost 0 bases and 5 bases respectively, with 11 bases between them. CDR1 and CDR2 (germline): SGHRS, YFSETQ. The length of the CDR3 is 14 residues. The CDR3 DNA follows: TGCGCCAGCAGCTTGGGTGGGGGGTGGACTGAAGCTTTCTTT. It codes for CASSLGGGWTEAFF.

The genes are TRBV28 and TRBJ1-2; D call uncertain. Looked up from germline, CDR1 is MDHEN and CDR2 is SYDVKM. The CDR3 length is 13 residues. The germline V and J ends were trimmed by 1 base and 5 bases, with 8 bases remaining between them. This chain's CDR3 is CASSLFGEYGYTF. Here the CDR3 DNA reads TGTGCCAGCAGTTTATTCGGAGAGTATGGCTACACCTTC.

This clone showed up just a few times. The chain couples TRBV7-9 to TRBJ1-2, with 8 bases that match TRBD1. CDR1 and CDR2 (germline): SEHNR, FQNEAQ (reference sequence). This CDR3 has 14 amino acids. V was clipped by 4 bases and J by 3 bases; unmatched bases: 4. The CDR3 nucleotides are TGTGCCAGCAGCTCCAGGGGGCGCGACTATGGCTACACCTTC. This sequence encodes CASSSRGRDYGYTF.

J is TRBJ2-5 and V is TRBV4-1; no clear D. The CDR3 runs 15 residues. Germline V gene data show CDR1 as MGHRA and CDR2 as YSYEKL. V lost 1 base and J 3 bases, leaving 12 bases between the germline ends. For the CDR3, the DNA is TGCGCCAGCAGCCAAGTCCTGGCAGCCAAAGAGACCCAGTACTTC. Protein product: CASSQVLAAKETQYF.

The V and J genes are TRBV5-1 and TRBJ2-1; D gene uncertain. CDR1 SGHRS and CDR2 YFSETQ come from the germline V gene. The CDR3 consists of 17 residues. Trimming pared 0 bases from V and 5 bases from J, leaving 18 bases between. CDR3 sequence reads: CASSLADNTSGDNEQFF. The CDR3 coding sequence is TGCGCCAGCAGCTTGGCCGACAATACGAGTGGAGACAATGAGCAGTTCTTC.

The chain couples TRBV14 to TRBJ2-2, with 10 bases that match TRBD1. CDR3 length: 14 residues. The germline V gene has CDR1 SGHDN and CDR2 FVKESK. With 4 bases clipped from V and 6 bases from J, the junction kept 2 bases outside the gene matches. The CDR3 sequence: CASSPGQGAGELFF. As DNA, the CDR3 is TGTGCCAGCAGCCCTGGACAGGGGGCCGGGGAGCTGTTTTTT.

CDR3 in DNA: TGTGCCAGCAGCTTACGGGGTGAAGTTACTGAAGCTTTCTTT. Translating gives CASSLRGEVTEAFF. The chain has TRBV13 and TRBJ1-1, with D unresolved. Trimming took 2 bases from V and 5 from J, leaving 12 bases between them. Germline CDR1 and CDR2: PRHDT and FYEKMQ (reference sequence). The CDR3 covers 14 residues.

V and J are TRBV25-1 and TRBJ2-7, with D perhaps TRBD2 (6 bases). The germline V gene has CDR1 MGHDK and CDR2 SYGVNS. Trimming removed 7 bases from V and 5 bases from J, with 12 bases in between. The CDR3 contains 12 residues. CDR3: CASTQGLNEQYF. CDR3 bases: TGTGCCAGCACCCAGGGACTCAACGAGCAGTACTTC.

The rearrangement links TRBV28 to TRBJ2-7; D possibly corresponds to TRBD2 (5 bases). The germline V and J ends were trimmed by 6 bases and 4 bases, with 16 bases remaining between them. Germline values: CDR1 MDHEN, CDR2 SYDVKM. The length of the CDR3 is 14 residues. The CDR3 loop is CASRSGSHGYEQYF. CDR3 in DNA: TGTGCCAGCAGATCGGGGTCACATGGTTACGAGCAGTACTTC.

The chain combines TRBV7-8 with TRBJ2-2, with D perhaps matching TRBD1 (6 bases). Germline CDR1 SGHVS, CDR2 FQNEAQ. The CDR3 is made up of 14 amino acids. Trimming stripped 5 bases from V and 5 bases from J, with 12 bases between. Here the CDR3 DNA reads TGTGCCAGCAGCGCCCGACAGGATACCGGGGAGCTGTTTTTT. This encodes CASSARQDTGELFF.

This clone has only one observation. The chain couples TRBV28 to TRBJ2-7; weak D call: TRBD1 (6 bases). This CDR3 spans 15 amino acids. Trimming pared 9 bases from V and 0 bases from J, leaving 18 bases between. Looked up from germline, CDR1 is MDHEN and CDR2 is SYDVKM. The CDR3 DNA sequence: TGTGCCAGTACGTCGACAGGTCACCCCTCCTACGAGCAGTACTTC. Translation: CASTSTGHPSYEQYF.

The chain joins TRBV4-1 to TRBJ1-4, with D hard to call. CDR3 length equals 14 residues. Trimming took off 10 bases at V and 0 bases at J, with 12 bases between the two ends. In germline, CDR1 is MGHRA, CDR2 YSYEKL. The CDR3 sequence is CATTDRSTNEKLFF. The CDR3 nucleotides are TGCGCCACCACGGACCGCTCAACTAATGAAAAACTGTTTTTT.